A selection of T cell receptor beta chains follows, all from one sample in a study of shared clonotypes between healthy human individuals. Only in-frame clones appear in the TCRdb table, and some are missing; sequencing was by immunoSEQ multiplex PCR. The sample carries 800,000 to 950,000 clones, roughly 96% recorded once. The sample was naive CD8+ T cells sorted from blood. The receptors here all came from a man aged 25-40 years in good health. CDR3s include the opening cysteine and the closing phenylalanine or tryptophan. Each record gives: CDR3 protein, CDR3 DNA, J gene, clone size, V gene, CDR3 length, D gene. The D gene is left open where the match is weak. The size field is filled for only some rows; it gives once, few, many or a size class.

CDR3 protein: CASSINRQETQYF
CDR3 DNA: TGTGCCAGCAGCATAAACCGACAAGAGACCCAGTACTTC
J gene: TRBJ2-5
clone size: .
V gene: TRBV7-2
CDR3 length: 13
D gene: .

CDR3 protein: CASSPFRGYEQYF
CDR3 DNA: TGTGCCAGCAGTCCTTTCCGAGGTTACGAGCAGTACTTC
J gene: TRBJ2-7
clone size: .
V gene: TRBV27
CDR3 length: 13
D gene: .

CDR3 protein: CASSFSPDRSGYTF
CDR3 DNA: TGTGCCAGCAGCTTTAGCCCGGACAGGAGTGGCTACACCTTC
J gene: TRBJ1-2
clone size: .
V gene: TRBV7-2
CDR3 length: 14
D gene: TRBD1

CDR3 protein: CATSDVRVDQPQHF
CDR3 DNA: TGTGCCACCAGCGATGTACGAGTGGATCAGCCCCAGCATTTT
J gene: TRBJ1-5
clone size: .
V gene: TRBV15
CDR3 length: 14
D gene: .

CDR3 protein: CSVGGVVDTFQETQYF
CDR3 DNA: TGCAGCGTTGGGGGAGTTGTAGACACCTTCCAAGAGACCCAGTACTTC
J gene: TRBJ2-5
clone size: .
V gene: TRBV29-1
CDR3 length: 16
D gene: .

CDR3 protein: CASSPGTAGNTIYF
CDR3 DNA: TGTGCCAGCTCCCCCGGGACAGCGGGAAACACCATATATTTT
J gene: TRBJ1-3
clone size: .
V gene: TRBV18
CDR3 length: 14
D gene: TRBD1

CDR3 protein: CASSSYYEQYF
CDR3 DNA: TGTGCCAGCAGCTCATACTACGAGCAGTACTTC
J gene: TRBJ2-7
clone size: .
V gene: TRBV11-2
CDR3 length: 11
D gene: .

CDR3 protein: CASSSSGTSGRAGYEQYF
CDR3 DNA: TGTGCCAGCAGCTCATCCGGGACTAGCGGGAGGGCCGGGTACGAGCAGTACTTC
J gene: TRBJ2-7
clone size: .
V gene: TRBV7-9
CDR3 length: 18
D gene: TRBD2

CDR3 protein: CASSPLQRNRTYEQFF
CDR3 DNA: TGTGCCAGCAGCCCTCTGCAACGGAATCGGACATATGAGCAGTTCTTC
J gene: TRBJ2-1
clone size: .
V gene: TRBV7-9
CDR3 length: 16
D gene: .

CDR3 protein: CASSPHLAGLNNEQFF
CDR3 DNA: TGTGCCAGCAGCCCACACCTAGCGGGATTAAACAATGAGCAGTTCTTC
J gene: TRBJ2-1
clone size: .
V gene: TRBV11-2
CDR3 length: 16
D gene: TRBD2

CDR3 protein: CASSPRTGMESGTDTQYF
CDR3 DNA: TGTGCCAGCAGTCCGAGGACAGGGATGGAGTCGGGCACAGATACGCAGTATTTT
J gene: TRBJ2-3
clone size: .
V gene: TRBV27
CDR3 length: 18
D gene: TRBD1

CDR3 protein: CASSNNPDREGLGSYEQYF
CDR3 DNA: TGTGCCAGCAGCAACAACCCGGACAGGGAGGGTTTGGGTTCCTACGAGCAGTACTTC
J gene: TRBJ2-7
clone size: .
V gene: TRBV21-1
CDR3 length: 19
D gene: .

CDR3 protein: CASSLFGQAYEQYF
CDR3 DNA: TGTGCCAGCAGCTTGTTTGGGCAGGCCTACGAGCAGTACTTC
J gene: TRBJ2-7
clone size: .
V gene: TRBV7-2
CDR3 length: 14
D gene: .

CDR3 protein: CASSLGVTDREETQYF
CDR3 DNA: TGCGCCAGCAGCTTGGGGGTAACGGACAGGGAAGAGACCCAGTACTTC
J gene: TRBJ2-5
clone size: .
V gene: TRBV5-1
CDR3 length: 16
D gene: TRBD1

CDR3 protein: CASSSLGITYEQFF
CDR3 DNA: TGTGCCAGCAGCTCCTTGGGCATCACCTATGAGCAGTTCTTC
J gene: TRBJ2-1
clone size: .
V gene: TRBV7-9
CDR3 length: 14
D gene: .

CDR3 protein: CASSSYPEETQYF
CDR3 DNA: TGTGCCAGCAGCTCCTACCCGGAGGAGACCCAGTACTTC
J gene: TRBJ2-5
clone size: .
V gene: TRBV7-3
CDR3 length: 13
D gene: .

CDR3 protein: CASSQDDSVSYEQYF
CDR3 DNA: TGTGCCAGCAGCCAAGATGATAGCGTTTCCTACGAGCAGTACTTC
J gene: TRBJ2-7
clone size: .
V gene: TRBV14
CDR3 length: 15
D gene: .

CDR3 protein: CASRKTNSAYEQYF
CDR3 DNA: TGTGCCAGTAGAAAGACCAATAGCGCCTACGAGCAGTACTTC
J gene: TRBJ2-7
clone size: .
V gene: TRBV19
CDR3 length: 14
D gene: .

CDR3 protein: CASSLSLWNTEAFF
CDR3 DNA: TGTGCCAGCAGTTTATCGCTCTGGAACACTGAAGCTTTCTTT
J gene: TRBJ1-1
clone size: .
V gene: TRBV27
CDR3 length: 14
D gene: .

CDR3 protein: CSVDGSEGRQGNTGELFF
CDR3 DNA: TGCAGCGTTGATGGGTCCGAAGGTCGGCAGGGGAACACCGGGGAGCTGTTTTTT
J gene: TRBJ2-2
clone size: .
V gene: TRBV29-1
CDR3 length: 18
D gene: .

CDR3 protein: CASSFGSVQYF
CDR3 DNA: TGTGCCAGCAGCTTCGGGTCCGTTCAGTACTTC
J gene: TRBJ2-4
clone size: few
V gene: TRBV7-9
CDR3 length: 11
D gene: .

CDR3 protein: CASSLGAYEQYF
CDR3 DNA: TGTGCCAGCAGCTTAGGGGCATACGAGCAGTACTTC
J gene: TRBJ2-7
clone size: .
V gene: TRBV7-2
CDR3 length: 12
D gene: .

CDR3 protein: CSLLSTDYNEQFF
CDR3 DNA: TGCAGCCTATTATCTACAGACTACAATGAGCAGTTCTTC
J gene: TRBJ2-1
clone size: .
V gene: TRBV29-1
CDR3 length: 13
D gene: .

CDR3 protein: CASSPGPSRGKLFF
CDR3 DNA: TGTGCCAGCAGCCCGGGACCCTCACGTGGAAAACTGTTTTTT
J gene: TRBJ1-4
clone size: .
V gene: TRBV7-9
CDR3 length: 14
D gene: .

CDR3 protein: CASSLGTVGSSEQYF
CDR3 DNA: TGTGCCAGCAGTTTGGGGACAGTGGGCTCTTCCGAGCAGTACTTC
J gene: TRBJ2-7
clone size: .
V gene: TRBV27
CDR3 length: 15
D gene: TRBD1

CDR3 protein: CASSSMARQSRLDTQYF
CDR3 DNA: TGTGCCAGCAGCTCGATGGCCCGACAGTCGCGGCTTGATACGCAGTATTTT
J gene: TRBJ2-3
clone size: once
V gene: TRBV7-9
CDR3 length: 17
D gene: .

CDR3 protein: CASSDRGVGQETQYF
CDR3 DNA: TGTGCCAGCAGCGACAGGGGAGTGGGTCAAGAGACCCAGTACTTC
J gene: TRBJ2-5
clone size: .
V gene: TRBV5-4
CDR3 length: 15
D gene: TRBD1

CDR3 protein: CASSQDLAGGTRSSYNEQFF
CDR3 DNA: TGCGCCAGCAGCCAAGACCTAGCGGGAGGAACCAGGAGCTCCTACAATGAGCAGTTCTTC
J gene: TRBJ2-1
clone size: .
V gene: TRBV4-1
CDR3 length: 20
D gene: TRBD2

CDR3 protein: CASSSGSDTQYF
CDR3 DNA: TGTGCCAGTTCCTCAGGGTCAGATACGCAGTATTTT
J gene: TRBJ2-3
clone size: once
V gene: TRBV6-6
CDR3 length: 12
D gene: .

CDR3 protein: CASSIGTGSSYEQYF
CDR3 DNA: TGCGCCAGCAGCATTGGGACAGGGTCCTCGTACGAGCAGTACTTC
J gene: TRBJ2-7
clone size: .
V gene: TRBV5-1
CDR3 length: 15
D gene: TRBD1

CDR3 protein: CASSWTRGKDANEQFF
CDR3 DNA: TGTGCCAGCAGCTGGACGCGGGGTAAGGACGCCAATGAGCAGTTCTTC
J gene: TRBJ2-1
clone size: .
V gene: TRBV11-2
CDR3 length: 16
D gene: .

CDR3 protein: CASSWTGGNSYEQYF
CDR3 DNA: TGTGCCAGCAGCTGGACAGGGGGCAATTCCTACGAGCAGTACTTC
J gene: TRBJ2-7
clone size: .
V gene: TRBV5-5
CDR3 length: 15
D gene: TRBD1

CDR3 protein: CASTGPSGSYEQYF
CDR3 DNA: TGTGCCAGCACTGGACCTAGCGGTTCCTACGAGCAGTACTTC
J gene: TRBJ2-7
clone size: once
V gene: TRBV2
CDR3 length: 14
D gene: TRBD2

CDR3 protein: CASSLRTEIQHYGYTF
CDR3 DNA: TGTGCCAGCAGCCTCCGGACAGAGATACAGCACTATGGCTACACCTTC
J gene: TRBJ1-2
clone size: .
V gene: TRBV7-9
CDR3 length: 16
D gene: .

CDR3 protein: CASSTGLAGVYNEQFF
CDR3 DNA: TGTGCCAGCAGCACCGGACTAGCGGGAGTCTACAATGAGCAGTTCTTC
J gene: TRBJ2-1
clone size: .
V gene: TRBV28
CDR3 length: 16
D gene: TRBD2

CDR3 protein: CASSEQGLAFDEQFF
CDR3 DNA: TGTGCCAGCAGCGAGCAGGGACTAGCGTTCGATGAGCAGTTCTTC
J gene: TRBJ2-1
clone size: .
V gene: TRBV9
CDR3 length: 15
D gene: TRBD2

CDR3 protein: CASSEYPIRQGEETQYF
CDR3 DNA: TGTGCCAGCAGTGAATACCCTATACGACAGGGAGAGGAGACCCAGTACTTC
J gene: TRBJ2-5
clone size: .
V gene: TRBV25-1
CDR3 length: 17
D gene: TRBD1

CDR3 protein: CASSLVGTGNEQFF
CDR3 DNA: TGTGCCAGCAGCCTAGTAGGGACAGGCAATGAGCAGTTCTTC
J gene: TRBJ2-1
clone size: .
V gene: TRBV7-9
CDR3 length: 14
D gene: TRBD1

CDR3 protein: CSVEYLAGVQQETQYF
CDR3 DNA: TGCAGCGTTGAATACCTAGCGGGAGTGCAACAAGAGACCCAGTACTTC
J gene: TRBJ2-5
clone size: once
V gene: TRBV29-1
CDR3 length: 16
D gene: TRBD2

CDR3 protein: CASSFGQGGGYTF
CDR3 DNA: TGTGCCAGCAGCTTTGGACAGGGTGGTGGCTACACCTTC
J gene: TRBJ1-2
clone size: .
V gene: TRBV7-9
CDR3 length: 13
D gene: TRBD1

CDR3 protein: CSVELAGGYEQYF
CDR3 DNA: TGCAGCGTTGAACTAGCGGGAGGCTACGAGCAGTACTTC
J gene: TRBJ2-7
clone size: .
V gene: TRBV29-1
CDR3 length: 13
D gene: TRBD2

CDR3 protein: CASSAAGWYADTQYF
CDR3 DNA: TGCGCCAGCAGCGCTGCGGGATGGTATGCTGATACGCAGTATTTT
J gene: TRBJ2-3
clone size: .
V gene: TRBV5-1
CDR3 length: 15
D gene: .

CDR3 protein: CASSLGRTGQGDNEQFF
CDR3 DNA: TGTGCCAGCAGCTTAGGTCGCACGGGGCAGGGGGACAATGAGCAGTTCTTC
J gene: TRBJ2-1
clone size: .
V gene: TRBV11-2
CDR3 length: 17
D gene: TRBD1

CDR3 protein: CASSDRFQAGPPYEQYF
CDR3 DNA: TGTGCCAGCAGTGATAGGTTTCAGGCGGGACCCCCCTACGAGCAGTACTTC
J gene: TRBJ2-7
clone size: .
V gene: TRBV2
CDR3 length: 17
D gene: .

CDR3 protein: CASSQVRATYEQYF
CDR3 DNA: TGCGCCAGCAGCCAAGTTCGGGCTACCTACGAGCAGTACTTC
J gene: TRBJ2-7
clone size: .
V gene: TRBV4-1
CDR3 length: 14
D gene: .

CDR3 protein: CASTPHSGRAPTGELFF
CDR3 DNA: TGTGCCAGCACTCCTCATAGCGGGAGGGCCCCCACCGGGGAGCTGTTTTTT
J gene: TRBJ2-2
clone size: .
V gene: TRBV27
CDR3 length: 17
D gene: TRBD2

CDR3 protein: CASSKTWDGVQETQYF
CDR3 DNA: TGTGCCAGCAGTAAAACGTGGGACGGGGTCCAAGAGACCCAGTACTTC
J gene: TRBJ2-5
clone size: .
V gene: TRBV2
CDR3 length: 16
D gene: .

CDR3 protein: CSVEDGVRTTTGELFF
CDR3 DNA: TGCAGCGTTGAAGATGGGGTCAGGACTACCACCGGGGAGCTGTTTTTT
J gene: TRBJ2-2
clone size: .
V gene: TRBV29-1
CDR3 length: 16
D gene: .

CDR3 protein: CASSPPSGSSYEQYF
CDR3 DNA: TGTGCCAGCAGCCCGCCTAGCGGGAGTTCCTACGAGCAGTACTTC
J gene: TRBJ2-7
clone size: .
V gene: TRBV11-2
CDR3 length: 15
D gene: TRBD2

CDR3 protein: CASSHAAGGDEQYF
CDR3 DNA: TGCGCCAGCAGCCACGCGGCGGGAGGGGACGAGCAGTACTTC
J gene: TRBJ2-7
clone size: .
V gene: TRBV4-3
CDR3 length: 14
D gene: TRBD2

CDR3 protein: CASSGLAGENEQFF
CDR3 DNA: TGTGCCAGCAGTGGACTAGCGGGAGAAAATGAGCAGTTCTTC
J gene: TRBJ2-1
clone size: .
V gene: TRBV7-9
CDR3 length: 14
D gene: TRBD2

CDR3 protein: CASSLPGAHYEQYF
CDR3 DNA: TGCGCCAGCAGCTTGCCGGGAGCCCACTACGAGCAGTACTTC
J gene: TRBJ2-7
clone size: .
V gene: TRBV5-1
CDR3 length: 14
D gene: .

CDR3 protein: CASSESQNEQFF
CDR3 DNA: TGTGCCAGCAGTGAATCACAGAACGAGCAGTTCTTC
J gene: TRBJ2-1
clone size: .
V gene: TRBV2
CDR3 length: 12
D gene: .

CDR3 protein: CASSPNAGQANTGELFF
CDR3 DNA: TGTGCCAGCAGCCCAAACGCGGGACAGGCGAACACCGGGGAGCTGTTTTTT
J gene: TRBJ2-2
clone size: .
V gene: TRBV7-9
CDR3 length: 17
D gene: TRBD1